This TCR beta chain was sequenced in a study of T cells in localized non-small cell lung cancer. Clones were read by immunoSEQ multiplex PCR, and TCRdb kept only the in-frame ones, dropping some. The data hold about 26,000 clones, with around nine tenths observed a single time. Overall study results and limits: An association was observed between higher blood T cell density and longer overall survival. Adjacent uninvolved lung tissue had the highest T cell clonality, exceeding tumor. Because only a single region of the tumor was sequenced, heterogeneity remains possible. Adjacent lung tissue had a median roughly 62 of the top 100 clones found in the tumor.

As concerns this clone: Its specificity is unknown.

This TCR was recovered from a female donor aged 60 or older with stage II squamous cell lung carcinoma. The sequenced sample was peripheral blood, obtained before any cancer treatment.

The CDR3 spells CASSLGLNRGGTEAFF. CDR3 nucleotide sequence: TGTGCCAGCAGCTTAGGACTGAACAGGGGGGGCACTGAAGCTTTCTTT. V gene TRBV11-2 combines with J gene TRBJ1-1, with 8 nucleotides matching TRBD1. The CDR3 is made up of 16 amino acids. CDR1 SGHAT and CDR2 FQNNGV come from the germline V gene. Germline trimming cut 1 base from V and 4 bases from J; bases unmatched to any gene: 8.